This is a list of T cell receptor beta chains from one sample in a study of siplizumab effects on memory and regulatory T cells. Assay used: immunoSEQ multiplex PCR; TCRdb lists only in-frame clones, some missing. The sample contains 110,000 or so clones, 93% of which appear only once. Sequenced sample: non-Treg CD4+ T cells sorted from blood. Receptors originate from a human donor in good health. CDR3s include the opening cysteine and the closing phenylalanine or tryptophan. The D gene is left open where the match is weak. Clone size is not always given. Where it is, it says once, few, many or a class for expanded clones.

TRBV18	TRBJ1-2	.	TRBD1	CASSPTGATNYGYTF	TGTGCCAGCTCGCCTACAGGGGCCACTAACTATGGCTACACCTTC
TRBV9	TRBJ2-2	.	TRBD2	CASSAYSGVSAGELFF	TGTGCCAGCAGCGCCTATAGCGGGGTCTCCGCCGGGGAGCTGTTTTTT
TRBV4-2	TRBJ2-1	.	.	CASSQAGLRDEQFF	TGTGCCAGCAGCCAAGCTGGGCTTAGGGATGAGCAGTTCTTC
TRBV5-1	TRBJ2-3	once	.	CASRGVGATDTQYF	TGCGCCAGCAGAGGGGTAGGGGCTACAGATACGCAGTATTTT
TRBV19	TRBJ1-2	.	TRBD1	CASRNTGAEYYGYTF	TGTGCCAGTAGAAACACAGGGGCCGAATACTATGGCTACACCTTC
TRBV7-2	TRBJ1-2	.	.	CASSLQGVGYGYTF	TGTGCCAGCAGCTTACAGGGAGTTGGGTATGGCTACACCTTC
TRBV7-2	TRBJ1-2	.	.	CASSPGRLLPMGGYTF	TGTGCCAGCAGCCCGGGACGGCTCTTACCGATGGGAGGCTACACCTTC
TRBV19	TRBJ2-2	.	TRBD2	CASSTSGGVTGELFF	TGTGCCAGTAGTACCAGCGGGGGGGTCACCGGGGAGCTGTTTTTT
TRBV9	TRBJ2-1	.	.	CASSVASRAGEQFF	TGTGCCAGCAGCGTAGCTAGCCGAGCTGGGGAGCAGTTCTTC
TRBV9	TRBJ2-1	.	.	CASSVIWDNEQFF	TGTGCCAGCAGCGTAATCTGGGATAATGAGCAGTTCTTC
TRBV12-2	TRBJ1-5	.	.	CASRLLLGGEGQPQHF	TGTGCAAGTCGCTTATTATTGGGAGGGGAAGGTCAGCCCCAGCATTTT
TRBV6-6	TRBJ1-5	.	TRBD1	CASNPGQHNQPQHF	TGTGCCAGCAACCCGGGACAGCACAATCAGCCCCAGCATTTT
TRBV18	TRBJ2-5	.	.	CASSPGQETQYF	TGTGCCAGCTCACCAGGCCAAGAGACCCAGTACTTC
TRBV20-1	TRBJ1-2	.	.	CSAPRGSGYTF	TGCAGTGCACCAAGGGGGTCTGGCTACACCTTC
TRBV19	TRBJ1-2	.	TRBD1	CASSIGDRTNYGYTF	TGTGCCAGTAGTATAGGGGACAGGACTAACTATGGCTACACCTTC
TRBV6-5	TRBJ1-3	.	.	CASTLGGSSGNTIYF	TGTGCCAGCACCCTCGGGGGAAGCTCTGGAAACACCATATATTTT
TRBV27	TRBJ1-2	.	.	CASSFRPVTLNYGYTF	TGTGCCAGCAGTTTTCGTCCGGTCACCTTAAACTATGGCTACACCTTC
TRBV9	TRBJ2-5	.	.	CASSSSSETQYF	TGTGCCAGCAGCTCCAGTAGTGAGACCCAGTACTTC
TRBV25-1	TRBJ1-2	.	TRBD1	CASSDQTSGTGSYGYTF	TGTGCCAGCAGTGATCAAACATCCGGGACAGGAAGCTATGGCTACACCTTC
TRBV5-1	TRBJ1-6	.	.	CASSLAGDTNSPLHF	TGCGCCAGCAGCTTGGCCGGCGACACCAATTCACCCCTCCACTTT
TRBV4-3	TRBJ2-1	.	TRBD2	CASSQDFRGGRDEQFF	TGCGCCAGCAGCCAAGATTTTCGGGGGGGACGCGATGAGCAGTTCTTC
TRBV30	TRBJ1-1	.	.	CAWRIQGTVTEAFF	TGTGCCTGGAGAATACAGGGTACTGTCACTGAAGCTTTCTTT
TRBV2	TRBJ2-7	.	TRBD2	CARGTSGGYEQYF	TGTGCCAGAGGGACTAGCGGGGGTTACGAGCAGTACTTC
TRBV18	TRBJ1-1	.	TRBD1	CASSERTGGNTEAFF	TGTGCCAGCTCGGAACGGACAGGAGGGAACACTGAAGCTTTCTTT
TRBV19	TRBJ2-7	.	TRBD1	CASSISGTGRNEQYF	TGTGCCAGTAGTATTTCAGGGACAGGGAGGAACGAGCAGTACTTC
TRBV4-1	TRBJ1-2	.	.	CASSQEEGHGYGYTF	TGCGCCAGCAGCCAAGAAGAGGGCCACGGCTATGGCTACACCTTC
TRBV6-5	TRBJ2-1	once	.	CASSSGGGGGYNEQFF	TGTGCCAGCAGTTCCGGTGGGGGCGGGGGTTACAATGAGCAGTTCTTC
TRBV13	TRBJ1-4	.	.	CASSYQTTRGAEKLFF	TGTGCCAGCAGCTATCAAACGACACGGGGGGCTGAAAAACTGTTTTTT
TRBV7-3	TRBJ1-1	once	.	CASSLTRDSTEAFF	TGTGCCAGCAGCTTAACTAGGGATTCAACTGAAGCTTTCTTT
TRBV5-1	TRBJ2-7	.	.	CASSLSFGGAVTYEQYF	TGCGCCAGCAGCTTGAGCTTCGGCGGGGCGGTAACCTACGAGCAGTACTTC
TRBV5-6	TRBJ1-5	.	.	CASSFTATGTSYNQPQHF	TGTGCCAGCAGCTTTACAGCGACCGGGACAAGCTACAATCAGCCCCAGCATTTT
TRBV30	TRBJ2-3	.	TRBD2	CAWSPRGGWADTQYF	TGTGCCTGGAGTCCCCGGGGGGGATGGGCAGATACGCAGTATTTT
TRBV6-5	TRBJ1-5	.	.	CASLTLDSQPQHF	TGTGCCAGCCTTACTCTGGACAGCCAGCCCCAGCATTTT
TRBV11-2	TRBJ2-2	.	TRBD1	CASSLVRDRRNTGELFF	TGTGCCAGCAGCTTGGTACGGGACAGGAGGAACACCGGGGAGCTGTTTTTT
TRBV5-1	TRBJ2-5	.	.	CASSPTGIEETQYF	TGCGCCAGCAGCCCTACAGGGATAGAGGAGACCCAGTACTTC
TRBV2	TRBJ1-2	.	.	CASLPVGLLGYTF	TGTGCCAGCCTACCCGTGGGGTTATTGGGCTACACCTTC
TRBV19	TRBJ2-7	.	.	CASSIRTAYEQYF	TGTGCCAGTAGTATAAGGACAGCCTACGAGCAGTACTTC
TRBV18	TRBJ1-1	.	.	CASSPSMNTEAFF	TGTGCCAGCTCACCCAGTATGAACACTGAAGCTTTCTTT
TRBV14	TRBJ2-7	.	.	CASSQDVGRLEQYF	TGTGCCAGCAGCCAAGATGTAGGACGACTCGAGCAGTACTTC
TRBV5-1	TRBJ2-7	.	.	CASSPGDSTYEQYF	TGCGCCAGCAGCCCGGGGGACAGTACCTACGAGCAGTACTTC
TRBV10-2	TRBJ1-5	.	.	CASSDSSVALSNQPQHF	TGCGCCAGCAGTGATTCGTCTGTAGCCCTTAGCAATCAGCCCCAGCATTTT
TRBV30	TRBJ1-4	.	TRBD1	CAWSAGGLLNEKLFF	TGTGCCTGGAGCGCAGGGGGGTTGTTAAATGAAAAACTGTTTTTT
TRBV6-6	TRBJ1-5	few	.	CASSYGQSQPQHF	TGTGCCAGCAGTTACGGACAGAGTCAGCCCCAGCATTTT
TRBV19	TRBJ2-5	.	TRBD1	CASSPMIGQGTTYF	TGTGCCAGTAGCCCGATGATTGGACAGGGGACCACGTACTTC
TRBV19	TRBJ1-1	.	.	CASSGFARGTEAFF	TGTGCCAGTAGTGGATTTGCGAGGGGTACTGAAGCTTTCTTT
TRBV7-6	TRBJ1-5	once	.	CASSLGRGGGNQPQHF	TGTGCCAGCAGCTTAGGGAGGGGAGGGGGTAATCAGCCCCAGCATTTT
TRBV9	TRBJ2-7	.	.	CASSVGLQAYEQYF	TGTGCCAGCAGCGTAGGCTTGCAGGCCTACGAGCAGTACTTC
TRBV23-1	TRBJ1-5	.	.	CANPRISQPQHF	TGCGCCAACCCCAGGATCTCTCAGCCCCAGCATTTT
TRBV5-1	TRBJ1-1	.	.	CASSLLLRGGNTEAFF	TGCGCCAGCAGCTTGCTCCTACGGGGGGGTAACACTGAAGCTTTCTTT
TRBV18	TRBJ1-1	once	.	CASSPTDTNTEAFF	TGTGCCAGCTCACCAACAGACACGAACACTGAAGCTTTCTTT
TRBV2	TRBJ1-4	.	.	CATGGETGEKLFF	TGTGCCACCGGGGGGGAAACCGGTGAAAAACTGTTTTTT
TRBV7-6	TRBJ2-7	.	TRBD1	CASSAGQGAYEQYF	TGTGCCAGCAGCGCGGGACAGGGGGCCTACGAGCAGTACTTC
TRBV19	TRBJ2-5	once	TRBD1	CASSKGQGIQETQYF	TGTGCCAGTAGCAAGGGACAGGGAATCCAAGAGACCCAGTACTTC
TRBV5-1	TRBJ2-3	.	.	CASSARVDLTSTDTQYF	TGCGCCAGCAGCGCACGGGTAGACTTAACTAGCACAGATACGCAGTATTTT
TRBV10-3	TRBJ1-2	.	TRBD1	CAISDSLRGDRTF	TGTGCCATCAGTGATTCCCTAAGGGGGGACAGGACGTTC
TRBV19	TRBJ2-5	.	.	CASSIFPQETQYF	TGTGCCAGTAGTATTTTCCCTCAAGAGACCCAGTACTTC
TRBV28	TRBJ1-1	.	TRBD1	CASSTQGVSTEAFF	TGTGCCAGCAGCACACAGGGGGTAAGCACTGAAGCTTTCTTT